This TCR beta chain was captured in a study of blood T cell repertoires in COVID-19. For the study at large: Collection of acute and convalescent COVID-19 samples took place in the United States, Italy and Spain. PBMCs, B-cell-depleted T cells, or T cells provided the cDNA or gDNA that made up the material.

The authors' processing: Researchers report that nucleated cell counts were estimated from reference gene primer amplification. Sequencing was performed with immunoSEQ multiplex PCR; in TCRdb, only in-frame clones are kept and a portion is missing. V and J calls and clone size are those listed in that table; D and trimming were worked out from the DNA. In the table there are about 41,000 clones, roughly 91% of which are singletons. The sequence came from a human donor in a cohort sampled during active COVID-19. Sequenced sample: peripheral blood.

The CDR3 here is CASSGYTEAFF. In DNA, the CDR3 is TGTGCCAGCTCAGGGTACACTGAAGCTTTCTTT. The rearrangement uses TRBV28 and TRBJ1-1; D is possibly TRBD1 (5 bases). The germline CDR1 and CDR2 sequences are MDHEN and SYDVKM. CDR3 length: 11 amino acids. V dropped 8 bases and J dropped 3 bases, with 7 bases sitting between them.